A selection of T cell receptor beta chains follows, all from one sample in a study of cytomegalovirus exposure and HLA in healthy donors. Libraries were prepared by immunoSEQ multiplex PCR; TCRdb keeps only in-frame clonotypes and omits some of them. This sample has about 170,000 clones; 70% to 90% occur once, and the top ten carry just over 2.5%. Sequencing was done on a sample of PBMCs. Receptors originate from a man aged 30-40 years in good health and CMV-seropositive. Each CDR3 is given with its conserved first and last residue. D genes are given only for firm matches. Expanded clones get a size class; other rows say once, few or many, or leave the size out.

V,D,size,J,CDR3,DNA
TRBV7-9,.,.,TRBJ2-7,CASSLLGSYEQYF,TGTGCCAGCAGCTTACTCGGGTCCTACGAGCAGTACTTC
TRBV7-2,TRBD1,.,TRBJ1-1,CASSPRTGVANTEAFF,TGTGCCAGCAGCCCCCGGACAGGGGTGGCGAACACTGAAGCTTTCTTT
TRBV29-1,.,.,TRBJ1-2,CSVVPRLNRAESYGYTF,TGCAGCGTTGTGCCCAGATTAAACAGGGCCGAGAGCTATGGCTACACCTTC
TRBV11-2,.,.,TRBJ1-4,CASSPRDTGFEKLFF,TGTGCCAGCAGCCCCCGGGACACCGGTTTTGAAAAACTGTTTTTT
TRBV5-1,.,once,TRBJ2-7,CASSFGGYEQYF,TGCGCCAGCAGCTTCGGAGGCTACGAGCAGTACTTC
TRBV7-9,.,.,TRBJ2-5,CASSLARGETQYF,TGTGCCAGCAGCTTAGCCAGGGGAGAGACCCAGTACTTC
TRBV30,.,.,TRBJ1-4,CAWQHYTGQKLFF,TGTGCCTGGCAACATTATACAGGGCAGAAACTGTTTTTT
TRBV5-1,.,.,TRBJ2-1,CASSQGTLYNEQFF,TGCGCCAGCAGCCAGGGGACGCTCTACAATGAGCAGTTCTTC
TRBV20-1,.,.,TRBJ2-7,CSAIRGNEQYF,TGCAGTGCAATAAGGGGAAACGAGCAGTACTTC
TRBV4-1,TRBD1,.,TRBJ1-1,CASSHGQGEAFF,TGCGCCAGCAGCCACGGACAGGGGGAAGCTTTCTTT
TRBV19,TRBD1,.,TRBJ1-5,CASSIPGQGVAQHF,TGTGCCAGTAGTATCCCCGGACAGGGGGTGGCCCAGCATTTT
TRBV27,.,.,TRBJ1-4,CASSLTTGPQGKLFF,TGTGCCAGCAGTTTAACGACAGGCCCCCAGGGGAAACTGTTTTTT
TRBV11-2,.,.,TRBJ2-2,CASSYDWTLNTGELFF,TGTGCCAGCAGTTACGACTGGACACTTAACACCGGGGAGCTGTTTTTT
TRBV7-8,TRBD2,.,TRBJ2-5,CASSLQSGRAGETQYF,TGTGCCAGCAGCCTTCAAAGCGGGAGGGCGGGGGAGACCCAGTACTTC
TRBV7-9,.,.,TRBJ1-1,CASSFWQGPTEAFF,TGTGCCAGCAGCTTTTGGCAGGGGCCCACTGAAGCTTTCTTT
TRBV6-1,TRBD1,many,TRBJ2-1,CASSEEGTGGNEQFF,TGTGCCAGCAGTGAAGAGGGGACAGGGGGCAATGAGCAGTTCTTC
TRBV5-4,.,once,TRBJ2-3,CASSLGGPSTDTQYF,TGTGCCAGCAGCTTGGGAGGGCCTAGCACAGATACGCAGTATTTT
TRBV2,TRBD2,.,TRBJ2-2,CAGKTSGSGTGELFF,TGTGCCGGAAAAACTAGCGGGAGTGGCACCGGGGAGCTGTTTTTT
TRBV7-2,.,.,TRBJ1-2,CASSPQQGHYGYTF,TGTGCCAGCAGCCCGCAACAGGGCCACTATGGCTACACCTTC
TRBV4-1,.,.,TRBJ2-2,CASSHRDSTGELFF,TGCGCCAGCAGCCATAGAGACTCAACCGGGGAGCTGTTTTTT
TRBV19,TRBD1,few,TRBJ1-1,CASSGGTALMNTEAFF,TGTGCCAGTAGTGGTGGGACAGCCCTCATGAACACTGAAGCTTTCTTT
TRBV5-1,TRBD1,.,TRBJ2-2,CASSPGQGLPGELFF,TGCGCCAGCAGCCCAGGACAGGGTTTACCCGGGGAGCTGTTTTTT
TRBV11-3,TRBD1,.,TRBJ1-4,CASSVGGQPNEKLFF,TGTGCCAGCAGCGTGGGGGGACAGCCTAATGAAAAACTGTTTTTT
TRBV11-2,TRBD1,.,TRBJ2-1,CASSGPGGTGGYANEQFF,TGTGCCAGCAGCGGCCCTGGAGGGACAGGGGGTTACGCGAATGAGCAGTTCTTC
TRBV7-2,.,.,TRBJ2-3,CASSLAPRNADTQYF,TGTGCCAGCAGCTTAGCTCCTAGAAACGCAGATACGCAGTATTTT
TRBV2,.,.,TRBJ1-1,CASSPQGSEAFF,TGTGCCTCCAGCCCCCAGGGAAGTGAAGCTTTCTTT
TRBV27,TRBD1,once,TRBJ1-2,CASSETGTVYFHGYTF,TGTGCCAGCAGTGAAACCGGGACAGTTTATTTCCATGGCTACACCTTC
TRBV29-1,.,few,TRBJ1-3,CSVEVPPTSTGFHSGNTIYF,TGCAGCGTTGAAGTCCCCCCTACCTCAACGGGATTCCATTCTGGAAACACCATATATTTT
TRBV5-6,.,.,TRBJ2-5,CASSPEAGETQYF,TGTGCCAGCAGCCCCGAGGCGGGAGAGACCCAGTACTTC
TRBV11-3,.,few,TRBJ2-7,CASSLTRETYEQYF,TGTGCCAGCAGCTTAACCCGGGAGACCTACGAGCAGTACTTC
TRBV5-1,TRBD2,.,TRBJ2-3,CASSPGDYTDTQYF,TGCGCCAGCAGCCCGGGGGACTACACAGATACGCAGTATTTT
TRBV7-7,TRBD2,.,TRBJ2-1,CASSTGGEQFF,TGTGCTAGCAGCACGGGGGGTGAGCAGTTCTTC
TRBV27,.,.,TRBJ1-5,CASTEPGTTNSNQPQHF,TGTGCCAGCACTGAGCCCGGGACAACTAATAGCAATCAGCCCCAGCATTTT
TRBV21-1,.,few,TRBJ1-1,CASSKQGMAFF,TGTGCCAGCAGCAAGCAGGGTATGGCTTTCTTT
TRBV19,.,.,TRBJ2-1,CASSHSYSYNEQFF,TGTGCCAGTAGCCACTCATACTCCTACAATGAGCAGTTCTTC
TRBV7-3,.,.,TRBJ2-1,CASSWSTYNEQFF,TGTGCCAGCAGCTGGTCTACCTACAATGAGCAGTTCTTC
TRBV9,TRBD2,.,TRBJ2-7,CASSAQLAGPDEQYF,TGTGCCAGCAGCGCCCAGCTAGCGGGACCTGACGAGCAGTACTTC
TRBV7-9,.,.,TRBJ1-5,CSSSLTGNSNQPQHF,TGTTCCAGCAGCTTAACGGGAAATAGCAATCAGCCCCAGCATTTT
TRBV21-1,.,.,TRBJ1-1,CASTPGPGDTEAFF,TGTGCCAGCACCCCAGGGCCTGGGGACACTGAAGCTTTCTTT
TRBV18,TRBD2,.,TRBJ2-2,CASSGPGLPNTGELFF,TGTGCCAGCTCAGGACCGGGACTACCTAACACCGGGGAGCTGTTTTTT
TRBV7-9,.,once,TRBJ1-4,CASSFLGATNEKLFF,TGTGCCAGCAGCTTCCTCGGGGCAACTAATGAAAAACTGTTTTTT
TRBV6-6,.,.,TRBJ1-1,CASQKKTVNTEAFF,TGTGCCAGCCAAAAAAAAACAGTTAACACTGAAGCTTTCTTT
TRBV7-9,.,.,TRBJ2-1,CASSWKTGPDEQFF,TGTGCCAGCAGCTGGAAAACAGGGCCCGATGAGCAGTTCTTC
TRBV25-1,.,.,TRBJ1-1,CASSESDRRKNTEAFF,TGTGCCAGCAGTGAATCTGACAGAAGGAAGAACACTGAAGCTTTCTTT